The 10 T cell receptor beta chains reported below all come from one sample, sequenced in a study of blood T cell repertoires in COVID-19. TCRdb's copy holds only in-frame clones and misses some; the assay was immunoSEQ multiplex PCR. Of fewer than 150,000 clones in the sample, approximately 87% are singletons; the top ten hold 3% to 4.5%. The source material was PBMCs or T cells enriched from blood (not recorded which). These receptors were obtained from a man over 45 in a cohort exposed to, infected with or recovered from COVID-19 (not recorded which).

This chain links TRBV7-2 with TRBJ1-6; no clear D. CDR1 is SGHTA, CDR2 FQGNSA, per germline. Trimming took 5 bases from V and 10 from J, leaving 12 bases between them. There are 13 residues in the CDR3. The CDR3 spells CASSLGGASPLHF. DNA of the CDR3: TGTGCCAGCAGCCTAGGAGGAGCATCACCCCTCCACTTT.

The genes are TRBV28 and TRBJ2-5, with 11 bases that match TRBD1. Germline V gene sequence: CDR1 MDHEN, CDR2 SYDVKM. This CDR3 is 14 amino acids long. The junction had 6 bases not matched to a gene; V was cut back by 5 bases and J by 7 bases. The DNA for the CDR3 is TGTGCCAGCAGTCAGGGACAGGGGGAGGGGACCCAGTACTTC. Its protein is CASSQGQGEGTQYF.

The rearrangement links TRBV3-1 (or the pseudogene TRBV3-2) to TRBJ2-7; possibly TRBD2 for D (5 bases). This CDR3 is 13 amino acids long. Germline values: CDR1 LGHDT, CDR2 YNNKEL (reference sequence). Trimming shortened V by 3 bases and J by 4 bases, and 10 bases separated the two germline ends. The CDR3 sequence is CASSHIGEYEQYF. CDR3 in DNA: TGTGCCAGCAGCCATATCGGGGAATACGAGCAGTACTTC.

The count of this clone is one. The chain uses TRBV6-1 and TRBJ2-7; unclear D gene. The CDR3 totals 15 residues. Trimming took 2 bases from V and 2 from J, leaving 13 bases between them. The germline V gene encodes CDR1 MNHNS and CDR2 SASEGT. CDR3 protein: CASSEFVRPPYEQYF. The CDR3 region has the DNA TGTGCCAGCAGTGAATTCGTCAGGCCCCCCTACGAGCAGTACTTC.

The rearrangement joins TRBV7-2 to TRBJ2-1, with 8 positions matching TRBD1. The V segment lost 4 bases and the J segment 0 bases; nucleotides outside the gene matches: 2. The CDR3 extends over 15 amino acids. CDR1 SGHTA and CDR2 FQGNSA come from the germline V gene. The CDR3 nucleotides are TGTGCCAGCAGCTGGGACAGGAGCTCCTACAATGAGCAGTTCTTC. Its protein product is CASSWDRSSYNEQFF.

This clone appeared a single time. The junction shows a germline mismatch at one end, possibly a read error. This specimen includes other DNA sequences encoding the same CDR3. This chain joins TRBV25-1 and TRBJ2-7; 7 bases map to TRBD2. This CDR3 is built from 13 residues. The V gene's germline CDR1 is MGHDK and CDR2 SYGVNS. The CDR3 sequence: CASSDGGYYEQYF. CDR3 coding DNA: TGTGCCAGCAGTGACGGGGGGTACTACGAGCAGTACTTT.

The rearrangement uses TRBV18 and TRBJ2-4; 9 bases agree with TRBD1. Germline values: CDR1 KGHSH, CDR2 LQKENI. The V segment lost 0 bases and the J segment 3 bases; nucleotides outside the gene matches: 12. CDR3 length equals 19 residues. This chain's CDR3 is CASSPPGQGGPFSKNIQYF. The CDR3 DNA follows: TGTGCCAGCTCACCACCGGGACAGGGTGGACCTTTTAGCAAAAACATTCAGTACTTC. Together with reference TRBV18 and TRBJ2-4, the CDR3 gives the full variable domain: NAGVMQNPRHLVRRRGQEARLRCSPMKGHSHVYWYRQLPEEGLKFMVYLQKENIIDESGMPKERFSAEFPKEGPSILRIQQVVRGDSAAYFCASSPPGQGGPFSKNIQYFGAGTRLSVL.

This chain connects TRBV6-4 to TRBJ1-2, with TRBD1 identical over 7 bases. Germline trimming cut 2 bases from V and 8 bases from J; bases unmatched to any gene: 5. The CDR3 covers 13 residues. CDR1 and CDR2 from the germline V gene are MRHNA and SNTAGT. CDR3 loop: CASSDPYRGGYTF. The CDR3 DNA reads as TGTGCCAGCAGTGACCCTTACAGGGGCGGCTACACCTTC.

The chain uses TRBV9 and TRBJ2-2; D perhaps matches TRBD1 (6 bases). Per the germline V gene, CDR1 is SGDLS and CDR2 is YYNGEE. V was pared by 4 bases and J by 5 bases, with 15 bases between. This CDR3 has 15 residues. The CDR3 spells CASSTRTEPTGELFF. CDR3 bases: TGTGCCAGCAGCACCCGGACAGAACCTACCGGGGAGCTGTTTTTT.

The V and J genes are TRBV23-1 and TRBJ2-5, with 8 bases aligning to TRBD2. TRBV23-1 is filed as an ORF, its function uncertain. The CDR3 spans 17 residues. Unmatched junction bases numbered 11, after V lost 0 bases and J lost 5 bases. For the CDR3, the DNA is TGCGCCAGCAGTCAATCCCTTCCCGGGGGGGCGAGGGAGACCCAGTACTTC. This codes for CASSQSLPGGARETQYF.